Here is one T cell receptor beta chain with its context. Trimming removed 3 bases at V and 2 bases at J, with 23 bases between. The CDR3 loop spans 18 amino acids. Germline assignment: CDR1 SGHRS and CDR2 YFSETQ. This entry belongs to a study of control samples from healthy donors and cancer patients. Only in-frame clones appear in the TCRdb table, and some are missing; sequencing was by immunoSEQ multiplex PCR. The data hold roughly 150,000 clones, with almost 90% observed a single time. The origin of this receptor is a man between 18 and 35 years old in good health. What was sequenced was blood. The rearrangement links TRBV5-1 to TRBJ1-2, with a weak D call TRBD1 (6 bases). CDR3 residues: CASSSRGAVPQGNYGYTF. Written as DNA, the CDR3 is TGCGCCAGCAGCTCCCGGGGGGCCGTCCCACAAGGGAACTATGGCTACACCTTC.